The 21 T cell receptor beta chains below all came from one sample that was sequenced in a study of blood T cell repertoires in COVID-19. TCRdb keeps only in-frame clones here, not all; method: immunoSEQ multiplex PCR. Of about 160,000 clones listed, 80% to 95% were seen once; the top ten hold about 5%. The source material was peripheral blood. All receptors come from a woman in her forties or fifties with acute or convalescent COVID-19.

CDR3 sequence: CATSDSRIIPGEDEKLFF. The DNA of the CDR3 is TGTGCCACCAGTGATTCCAGGATCATTCCGGGGGAGGATGAAAAACTGTTTTTT. This chain links TRBV24-1 with TRBJ1-4; TRBD1 might be the D (5 bases). This CDR3 contains 18 residues. The germline gives CDR1 KGHDR, CDR2 SFDVKD. V was cut by 2 bases and J by 6 bases, with 21 bases left in between.

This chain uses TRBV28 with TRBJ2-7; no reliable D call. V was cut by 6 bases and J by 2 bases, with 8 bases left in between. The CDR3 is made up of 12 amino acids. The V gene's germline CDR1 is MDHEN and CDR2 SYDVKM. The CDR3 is CASSTDTYEQYF. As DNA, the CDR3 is TGTGCCAGCAGCACCGACACCTACGAGCAGTACTTC.

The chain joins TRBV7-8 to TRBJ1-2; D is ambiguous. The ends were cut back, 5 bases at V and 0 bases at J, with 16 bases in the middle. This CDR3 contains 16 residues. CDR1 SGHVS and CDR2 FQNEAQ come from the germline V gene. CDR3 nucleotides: TGTGCCAGCAGCATAGGCGGGCTGGGCTCTAACTATGGCTACACCTTC. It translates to CASSIGGLGSNYGYTF.

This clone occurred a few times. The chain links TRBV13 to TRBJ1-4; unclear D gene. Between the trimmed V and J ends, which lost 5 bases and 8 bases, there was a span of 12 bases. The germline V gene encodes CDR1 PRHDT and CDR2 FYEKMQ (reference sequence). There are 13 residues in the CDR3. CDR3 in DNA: TGTGCCAGCAGCCTTTCTTCGGGGGAAAAACTGTTTTTT. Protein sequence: CASSLSSGEKLFF. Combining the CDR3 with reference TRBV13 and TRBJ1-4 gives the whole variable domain AAGVIQSPRHLIKEKRETATLKCYPIPRHDTVYWYQQGPGQDPQFLISFYEKMQSDKGSIPDRFSAQQFSDYHSELNMSSLELGDSALYFCASSLSSGEKLFFGSGTQLSVL.

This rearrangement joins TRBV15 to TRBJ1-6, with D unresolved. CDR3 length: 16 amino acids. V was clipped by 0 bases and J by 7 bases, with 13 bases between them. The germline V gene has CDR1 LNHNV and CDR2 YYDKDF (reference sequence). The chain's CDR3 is CATSRDLQTGNSPLHF. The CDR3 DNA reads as TGTGCCACCAGCAGAGATCTACAGACGGGAAATTCACCCCTCCACTTT. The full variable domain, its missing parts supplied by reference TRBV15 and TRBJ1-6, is DAMVIQNPRYQVTQFGKPVTLSCSQTLNHNVMYWYQQKSSQAPKLLFHYYDKDFNNEADTPDNFQSRRPNTSFCFLDIRSPGLGDTAMYLCATSRDLQTGNSPLHFGNGTRLTVT.

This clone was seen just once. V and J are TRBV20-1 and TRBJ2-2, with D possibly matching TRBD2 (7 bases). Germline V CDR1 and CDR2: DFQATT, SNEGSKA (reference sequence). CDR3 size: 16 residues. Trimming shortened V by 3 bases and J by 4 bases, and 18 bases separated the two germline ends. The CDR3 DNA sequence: TGCAGTGCTAGTGCCCGGGGGGCGCCAAGCACCGGGGAGCTGTTTTTT. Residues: CSASARGAPSTGELFF.

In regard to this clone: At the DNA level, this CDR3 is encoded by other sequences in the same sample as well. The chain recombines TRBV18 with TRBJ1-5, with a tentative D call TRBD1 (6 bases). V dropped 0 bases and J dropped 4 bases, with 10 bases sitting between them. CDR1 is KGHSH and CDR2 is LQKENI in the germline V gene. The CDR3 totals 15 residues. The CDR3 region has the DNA TGTGCCAGCTCACCACCAGGGACACGAAATCAGCCCCAGCATTTT. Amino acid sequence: CASSPPGTRNQPQHF.

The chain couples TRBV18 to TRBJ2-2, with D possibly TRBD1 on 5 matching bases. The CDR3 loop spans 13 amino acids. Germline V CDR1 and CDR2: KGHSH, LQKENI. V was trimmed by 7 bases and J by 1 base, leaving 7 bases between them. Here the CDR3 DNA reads TGTGCCAGCTTCACAGGGAACACCGGGGAGCTGTTTTTT. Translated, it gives CASFTGNTGELFF.

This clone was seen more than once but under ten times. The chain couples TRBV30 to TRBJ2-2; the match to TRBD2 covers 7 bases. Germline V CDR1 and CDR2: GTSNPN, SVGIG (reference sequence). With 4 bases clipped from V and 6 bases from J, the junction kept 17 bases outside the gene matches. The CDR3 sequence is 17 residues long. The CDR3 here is CAWTGASGNMIAGELFF. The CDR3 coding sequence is TGTGCCTGGACCGGGGCGAGCGGGAATATGATCGCCGGGGAGCTGTTTTTT. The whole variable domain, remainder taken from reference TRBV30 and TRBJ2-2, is SQTIHQWPATLVQPVGSPLSLECTVEGTSNPNLYWYRQAAGRGLQLLFYSVGIGQISSEVPQNLSASRPQDRQFILSSKKLLLSDSGFYLCAWTGASGNMIAGELFFGEGSRLTVL.

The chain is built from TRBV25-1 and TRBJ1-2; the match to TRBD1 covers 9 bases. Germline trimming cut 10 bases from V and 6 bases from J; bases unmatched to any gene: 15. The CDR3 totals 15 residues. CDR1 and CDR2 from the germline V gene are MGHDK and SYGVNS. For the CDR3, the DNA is TGTGCCACCTTCGACCCAACAGGGGGCGCACATGGCTACACCTTC. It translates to CATFDPTGGAHGYTF.

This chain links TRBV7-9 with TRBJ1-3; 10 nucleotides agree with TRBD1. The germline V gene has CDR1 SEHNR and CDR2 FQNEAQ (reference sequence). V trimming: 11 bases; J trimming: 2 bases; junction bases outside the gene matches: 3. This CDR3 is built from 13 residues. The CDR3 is CAGDRGPGNTIYF. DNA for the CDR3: TGTGCCGGGGACAGGGGCCCTGGAAACACCATATATTTT.

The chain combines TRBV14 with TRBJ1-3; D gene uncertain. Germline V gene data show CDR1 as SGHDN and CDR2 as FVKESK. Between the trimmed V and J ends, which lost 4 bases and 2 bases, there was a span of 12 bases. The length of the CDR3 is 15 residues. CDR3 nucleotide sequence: TGTGCCAGCAGCCCGGGGAGAGCTCCTGGAAACACCATATATTTT. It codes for CASSPGRAPGNTIYF.

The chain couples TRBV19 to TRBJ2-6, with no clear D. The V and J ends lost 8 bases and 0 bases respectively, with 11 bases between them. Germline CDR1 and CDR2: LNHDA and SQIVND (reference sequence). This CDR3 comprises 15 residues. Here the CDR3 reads CASRLTYSGANVLTF. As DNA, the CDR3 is TGTGCCAGTCGTCTTACCTACTCTGGGGCCAACGTCCTGACTTTC. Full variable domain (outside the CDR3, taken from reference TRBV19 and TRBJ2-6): DGGITQSPKYLFRKEGQNVTLSCEQNLNHDAMYWYRQDPGQGLRLIYYSQIVNDFQKGDIAEGYSVSREKKESFPLTVTSAQKNPTAFYLCASRLTYSGANVLTFGAGSRLTVL.

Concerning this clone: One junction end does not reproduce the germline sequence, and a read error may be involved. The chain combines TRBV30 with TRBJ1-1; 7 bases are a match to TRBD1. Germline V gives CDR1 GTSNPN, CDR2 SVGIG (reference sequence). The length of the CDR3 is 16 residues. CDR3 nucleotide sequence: TGTGCCTGGAGTGCCAACTATAGACAGGGTGCAAGCGAAGGTTTCTTT. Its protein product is CAWSANYRQGASEGFF.

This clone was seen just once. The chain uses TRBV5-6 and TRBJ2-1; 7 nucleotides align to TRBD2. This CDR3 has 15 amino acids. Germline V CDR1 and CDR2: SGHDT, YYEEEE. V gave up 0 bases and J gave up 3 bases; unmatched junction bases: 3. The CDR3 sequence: CASSLVLAVYNEQFF. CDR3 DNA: TGTGCCAGCAGCTTGGTGCTAGCGGTCTACAATGAGCAGTTCTTC. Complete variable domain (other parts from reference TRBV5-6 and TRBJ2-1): DAGVTQSPTHLIKTRGQQVTLRCSPKSGHDTVSWYQQALGQGPQFIFQYYEEEERQRGNFPDRFSGHQFPNYSSELNVNALLLGDSALYLCASSLVLAVYNEQFFGPGTRLTVL.

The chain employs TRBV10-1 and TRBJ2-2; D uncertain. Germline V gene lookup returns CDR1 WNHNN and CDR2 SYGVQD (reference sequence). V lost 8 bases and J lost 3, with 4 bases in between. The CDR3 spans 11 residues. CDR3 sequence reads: CASRDTGELFF. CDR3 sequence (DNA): TGCGCCAGCCGAGACACCGGGGAGCTGTTTTTT.

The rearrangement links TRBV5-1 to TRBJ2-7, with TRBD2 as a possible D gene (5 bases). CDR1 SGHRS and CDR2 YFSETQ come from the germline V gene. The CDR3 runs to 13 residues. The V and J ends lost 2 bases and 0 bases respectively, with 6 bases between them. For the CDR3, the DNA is TGCGCCAGCAGCTTAGAGGGCTCCTACGAGCAGTACTTC. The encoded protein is CASSLEGSYEQYF.

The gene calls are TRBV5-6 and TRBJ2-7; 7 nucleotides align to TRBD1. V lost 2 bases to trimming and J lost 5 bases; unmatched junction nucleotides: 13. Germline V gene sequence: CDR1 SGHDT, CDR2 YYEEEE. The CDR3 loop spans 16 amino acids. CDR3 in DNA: TGTGCCAGCAGCTTAGACCGGGACAGCCTGGTAAACGAGCAGTACTTC. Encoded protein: CASSLDRDSLVNEQYF.

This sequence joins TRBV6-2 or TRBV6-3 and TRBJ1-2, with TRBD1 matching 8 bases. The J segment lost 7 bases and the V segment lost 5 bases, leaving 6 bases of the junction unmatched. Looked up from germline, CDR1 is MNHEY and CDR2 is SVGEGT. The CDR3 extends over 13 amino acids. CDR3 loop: CASSPGQGRGYTF. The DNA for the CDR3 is TGTGCCAGCAGTCCAGGACAGGGTCGTGGCTACACCTTC.

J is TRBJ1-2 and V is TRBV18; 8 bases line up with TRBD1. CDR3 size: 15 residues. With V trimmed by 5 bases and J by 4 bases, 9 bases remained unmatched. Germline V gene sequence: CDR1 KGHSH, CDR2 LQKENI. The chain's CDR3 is CASSGQGPGAYGYTF. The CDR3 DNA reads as TGTGCCAGCTCAGGACAGGGTCCAGGAGCCTATGGCTACACCTTC. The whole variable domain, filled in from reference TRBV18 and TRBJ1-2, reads NAGVMQNPRHLVRRRGQEARLRCSPMKGHSHVYWYRQLPEEGLKFMVYLQKENIIDESGMPKERFSAEFPKEGPSILRIQQVVRGDSAAYFCASSGQGPGAYGYTFGSGTRLTVV.

CDR3 loop: CAIRGPVGSPLHF. CDR3 in DNA: TGTGCCATCAGGGGGCCGGTGGGGTCACCCCTCCACTTT. J is TRBJ1-6 and V is TRBV10-3; D may be TRBD1 (5 bases). The CDR3 runs to 13 residues. V lost 6 bases, J lost 10 bases, and 13 bases lay in between. The germline gives CDR1 ENHRY, CDR2 SYGVKD.